This T cell receptor (beta chain) originates from a study of OX40 agonist ivuxolimab in advanced cancers. There are 13 residues in the CDR3. Germline-derived CDR1 and CDR2 are MNHNS and SASEGT. V lost 7 bases and J lost 5, with 14 bases in between. Assay: immunoSEQ multiplex PCR; the TCRdb copy retains only in-frame clones and omits some. The table has fewer than 60,000 clones, over 70% seen once. The receptor was derived from an adult with an advanced solid tumor such as melanoma, head and neck, liver or kidney cancer. The gene calls are TRBV6-1 and TRBJ2-5; the D gene is possibly TRBD2 (7 bases). This specimen was CD4+ or CD8+ T cells sorted from blood, taken in a trial of the OX40 agonist ivuxolimab. CDR3 in DNA: TGTGCCAGCAATCGCGGGGGCGGGGAGACCCAGTACTTC. It codes for CASNRGGGETQYF.